This is a list of T cell receptor beta chains from one sample in a study of blood T cell repertoires in COVID-19. The method was immunoSEQ multiplex PCR; TCRdb's version includes in-frame clones alone and lacks a portion of them. The sample records fewer than 250,000 clones, 70% to 90% being singletons. Input material: peripheral blood. Receptors originate from a man in his forties with acute or convalescent COVID-19. Each CDR3 is given with its conserved first and last residue. D genes are given only for firm matches. Not every row has a clone size; where given, it reads once, few, many or a size class.

V gene	J gene	D gene	clone size	CDR3 DNA	CDR3 protein
TRBV28	TRBJ1-2	NA	NA	TGTGCCAGCGATCAAGGGGAGGCCTATGGCTACACCTTC	CASDQGEAYGYTF
TRBV20-1	TRBJ2-1	TRBD2	once	TGCAGTGCTAGTCAGCGGGGGGGCCGAAGATTCAATGAGCAGTTCTTC	CSASQRGGRRFNEQFF
TRBV14	TRBJ2-5	NA	NA	TGTGCCAGCAGCCAAGGGCTAGGAGAAGCTGAAGAGACCCAGTACTTC	CASSQGLGEAEETQYF
TRBV27	TRBJ2-3	TRBD2	NA	TGTGCCAGCAGTCCAGACCCCGGACTAGCGGGAGCAGATACGCAGTATTTT	CASSPDPGLAGADTQYF
TRBV6-5	TRBJ2-7	TRBD1	NA	TGTGCCAGCAGTTACACCCCCAGGGGGCAGAGCGAGCAGTACTTC	CASSYTPRGQSEQYF
TRBV19	TRBJ1-1	TRBD1	NA	TGTGCCAGTAGCCGAACCGGGACAGGGAAAGGGAACACTGAAGCTTTCTTT	CASSRTGTGKGNTEAFF
TRBV15	TRBJ1-1	NA	NA	TGTGCCACCAGCAGTGAGCGTGTTCCTGAAGCTTTCTTT	CATSSERVPEAFF
TRBV18	TRBJ2-7	TRBD1	NA	TGTGCCAGCTCACCACGGGACAGGTCCGTTTTATACGAGCAGTACTTC	CASSPRDRSVLYEQYF
TRBV4-3	TRBJ2-7	TRBD1	NA	TGCGCCAGCAGCCGGATAGCGACAGGGGTCTCCTACGAGCAGTACTTC	CASSRIATGVSYEQYF
TRBV4-1	TRBJ2-7	NA	NA	TGCGCCAGCAGCCCAGGGCTTGGATCCTTCGAGCAGTACTTC	CASSPGLGSFEQYF
TRBV7-9	TRBJ1-6	NA	few	TGTGCCAGCAGCTCCCAGGGTGCCCGATCACCCCTCCACTTT	CASSSQGARSPLHF
TRBV28	TRBJ1-5	NA	once	TGTGCCGTCGGGGGCAATCAGCCCCAGCATTTT	CAVGGNQPQHF
TRBV30	TRBJ2-7	TRBD1	NA	TGTGCCTGGAGTACGACAGGGGGCGCAGGCGAGCAGTACTTC	CAWSTTGGAGEQYF
TRBV5-1	TRBJ2-7	NA	NA	TGCGCCAGCAGCCCGGGGGACTCTTCCTACGAGCAGTACTTC	CASSPGDSSYEQYF
TRBV5-4	TRBJ1-1	NA	once	TGTGCCAGCAGCTTCACAGGGAGGGGGGGGAGGACTGAAGCTTTCTTT	CASSFTGRGGRTEAFF
TRBV7-3	TRBJ2-7	TRBD1	NA	TGTGCCAGCAGCTCGGGACAGCCCCCCTACGAGCAGTACTTC	CASSSGQPPYEQYF
TRBV28	TRBJ2-5	TRBD2	NA	TGTGCCAGCAGCTCCGAACTGCGGGGGGCCGGTGAGACCCAGTACTTC	CASSSELRGAGETQYF
TRBV7-2	TRBJ2-7	TRBD1	NA	TGTGCCAGCAGCTTAGCGGATACCGGGACAGGGGCCTACGAGCAGTACTTC	CASSLADTGTGAYEQYF
TRBV5-4	TRBJ2-2	TRBD2	NA	TGTGCCAGCAGCTTAAGCGGGAGGGCGACCGGGGAGCTGTTTTTT	CASSLSGRATGELFF
TRBV30	TRBJ2-5	NA	NA	TGTTCAGCGGTGGGAGAGACCCAGTACTTC	CSAVGETQYF
TRBV27	TRBJ2-5	TRBD1	NA	TGTGCCAGCAGCTTACAGGGGGCTTTTGAGACCCAGTACTTC	CASSLQGAFETQYF
TRBV5-5	TRBJ1-6	TRBD1	few	TGTGCCAGCAGCTTAGGCCTCCGGGACAGGGGCTCCAATTCACCCCTCCACTTT	CASSLGLRDRGSNSPLHF
TRBV14	TRBJ2-1	TRBD1	NA	TGTGCCAGCAGCCACATCAATGGGGACAGGGTCCCCAATGAGCAGTTCTTC	CASSHINGDRVPNEQFF
TRBV19	TRBJ2-7	TRBD1	NA	TGTGCCAGTAGTCCCGGGACAGGGGGGAGATACGAGCAGTACTTC	CASSPGTGGRYEQYF
TRBV24-1	TRBJ2-7	TRBD1	NA	TGTGCCACCAGTGATCCCGGACAGGGTCTCTACGAGCAGTACTTC	CATSDPGQGLYEQYF
TRBV10-3	TRBJ1-3	TRBD1	NA	TGTGCCTCCCTGGGGGGACAGGGTGTAAACACCATATATTTT	CASLGGQGVNTIYF
TRBV5-1	TRBJ1-1	NA	NA	TGCGCCAGCAAGACTCAGGGCACAAACACTGAAGCTTTCTTT	CASKTQGTNTEAFF
TRBV7-8	TRBJ2-7	TRBD1	NA	TGTGCCAGCAACAAGGACAGGGCAGTTTACGAGCAGTACTTC	CASNKDRAVYEQYF
TRBV3-1/TRBV3-2	TRBJ2-5	NA	NA	TGTGCCAGCAGCCCCTATCCACAGGGGGGGGAGACCCAGTACTTC	CASSPYPQGGETQYF
TRBV5-1	TRBJ2-3	NA	NA	TGCGCCAGCAGCGTCGGAGATTTCACAGATACGCAGTATTTT	CASSVGDFTDTQYF
TRBV6-6	TRBJ2-2	NA	NA	TGTGCCAGCACGGGGGACCTAATTCTGTCGGGGGAGCTGTTTTTT	CASTGDLILSGELFF
TRBV7-9	TRBJ2-1	NA	NA	TGTGCCAGCAGCCCTGGCACCTTAAGTGAGCAGTTCTTC	CASSPGTLSEQFF
TRBV29-1	TRBJ1-5	NA	NA	TGCAGCGTTAGCGGGGTAGGTCAGCCCCAGCATTTT	CSVSGVGQPQHF
TRBV3-1/TRBV3-2	TRBJ2-2	TRBD1	NA	TGTGCCAGCAGCCAGAGGCAGGGGGATACCGGGGAGCTGTTTTTT	CASSQRQGDTGELFF
TRBV19	TRBJ2-7	TRBD2	NA	TGTGCCAGTTCTAGCGGGAGGAATTACGAGCAGTACTTC	CASSSGRNYEQYF
TRBV5-4	TRBJ2-1	TRBD2	NA	TGTGCCAGCAGCCCAAGCGGGGGGGGGAGCTCCTACAATGAGCAGTTCTTC	CASSPSGGGSSYNEQFF
TRBV28	TRBJ2-7	TRBD1	NA	TGTGCCAGCGACGGGACAGGCTACGAGCAGTACTTC	CASDGTGYEQYF
TRBV19	TRBJ2-7	NA	NA	TGTGCCAGTAGTATAGTGGCCGACAGGTTCCCATACTACGAGCAGTACTTC	CASSIVADRFPYYEQYF
TRBV3-1/TRBV3-2	TRBJ2-7	NA	NA	TGTGCCAGCAGCCTACCGGGTGAGCAGTACTTC	CASSLPGEQYF
TRBV10-3	TRBJ1-2	TRBD1	few	TGTGCCATCACGACAGGGGGCAAACAAGACTACACCTTC	CAITTGGKQDYTF
TRBV5-1	TRBJ2-1	TRBD2	once	TGCGCCAGCAGCTCGATACTAGCGGGAGGGCCGAATGAGCAGTTCTTC	CASSSILAGGPNEQFF
TRBV28	TRBJ1-1	NA	NA	TGTGCCAGCACCCCCCGAGGTGTCTTGAACACTGAAGCTTTCTTT	CASTPRGVLNTEAFF
TRBV24-1	TRBJ2-1	NA	NA	TGTGCCACCAGTGAGTCAGGTGTTGAGCAGTTCTTC	CATSESGVEQFF
TRBV7-2	TRBJ2-2	NA	NA	TGTGCCAGCAGCTTAGCCGGGTTGAACACCGGGGAGCTGTTTTTT	CASSLAGLNTGELFF
TRBV6-5	TRBJ2-7	NA	NA	TGTGCCAGCAGTCTACAGGGTGTACCTAGCGAGCAGTACTTC	CASSLQGVPSEQYF
TRBV5-1	TRBJ2-1	TRBD2	NA	TGCGCCAGCAGCGAAGGACTAGCAAGGAATGAGCAGTTCTTC	CASSEGLARNEQFF
TRBV5-4	TRBJ2-1	TRBD1	NA	TGTGCCAGCAGCTTGGCCATAAACAGGGGGTTGAATGAGCAGTTCTTC	CASSLAINRGLNEQFF
TRBV25-1	TRBJ1-2	NA	once	TGTGCCAGCAGTGAATATAGTGTTCGGGCTAACTATGGCTACACCTTC	CASSEYSVRANYGYTF
TRBV7-9	TRBJ1-2	TRBD1	NA	TGTGCCAGCAGCTTAGCCCGACAGGGAAGCTATGGCTACACCTTC	CASSLARQGSYGYTF
TRBV19	TRBJ2-7	NA	once	TGTGCCAGTAGTGCGAGCGGACCCCTGGGCGAGCAGTACTTC	CASSASGPLGEQYF
TRBV19	TRBJ1-5	NA	few	TGTGCCAGTAGTGAACAGTCAAGTCAGCCCCAGCATTTT	CASSEQSSQPQHF
TRBV6-5	TRBJ2-7	TRBD2	NA	TGTGCCAGCAGTTTACTAGCGGGAGGACCCTACGAGCAGTACTTC	CASSLLAGGPYEQYF
TRBV5-1	TRBJ1-4	TRBD1	NA	TGCGCCAGCAGCTTGGGGGACAGTACTAATGAAAAACTGTTTTTT	CASSLGDSTNEKLFF
TRBV28	TRBJ2-7	TRBD1	once	TGTGCCAGCAGTGTCTCCCCGGGACAGGTCTACGAGCAGTACTTC	CASSVSPGQVYEQYF
TRBV7-2	TRBJ2-1	TRBD2	NA	TGTGCCAGCAGCTTAGCCGGGACTAGCGTAAATGAGCAGTTCTTC	CASSLAGTSVNEQFF